The present T cell receptor (beta chain) was sequenced within a study of lung T cells in sarcoidosis with Löfgren's syndrome. Study background: Repertoire analyses centered on Löfgren's syndrome patients.

Study-level points and caveats: TRAV12-1 preferentially paired with TRBV2, with homologous CDR3s. Shared TRAV12-1 and TRBV2 CDR3 motifs across Löfgren's syndrome patients reportedly suggested public CD4+ TCRs.

This clonotype is labeled as medium-sized. Its specificity is not known. TCRdb re-called the reads through MiXCR, storing one row per CDR3 protein. The table shows roughly 900 distinct CDR3 sequences, with under 30% occurring only once. Trimming removed 4 bases from V and 5 bases from J; junction bases left unmatched: 10. CDR3 length equals 16 residues. Germline V lookup: CDR1 MDHEN, CDR2 SYDVKM. Source material: CD4+ T cells from bronchoalveolar lavage fluid. This clonotype originated in a human donor with sarcoidosis (Löfgren's syndrome or another form), or a control subject (not recorded which). The chain is built from TRBV28 and TRBJ1-5; 8 positions match TRBD1. The CDR3 loop reads CASSSPGTGFHQPQHF. As DNA, the CDR3 is TGTGCCAGCAGTTCCCCCGGGACAGGCTTCCATCAGCCCCAGCATTTT.